A single sample is the source of the 6 T cell receptor beta chains below, sequenced in a study of blood T cell repertoires in COVID-19 (dated by TCRdb to about 2020). Receptor libraries were prepared by the immunoSEQ multiplex PCR assay. TCRdb carries this immuneACCESS record with in-frame sequences only. Its versions omit some clonotypes, under half of them owing to an unresolved V gene in the studies checked, with the rest unexplained. The sample table shows roughly 250,000 clones, and around four fifths are seen once. About 6.3% of the sample is in the top ten clones. Sequencing was performed on peripheral blood. Every receptor here comes from a woman in her fifties or sixties with active or convalescent COVID-19.

The chain is built from TRBV19 and TRBJ2-6, with D maybe TRBD1 (5 bases). Germline-derived CDR1 and CDR2 are LNHDA and SQIVND (reference sequence). This CDR3 region has 17 residues. V shed 5 bases and J shed 0 bases, with 14 bases lying between them. CDR3 DNA sequence: TGTGCCAGTAGTCCTTGGGGCCCTCTCTCTGGGGCCAACGTCCTGACTTTC. It encodes CASSPWGPLSGANVLTF.

The chain uses TRBV5-1 and TRBJ2-7; the match to TRBD2 covers 16 bases. This CDR3 has 20 amino acids. Germline loops: CDR1 SGHRS, CDR2 YFSETQ. V dropped 3 bases and J dropped 2; count of bases not matched to a gene: 14. The DNA for the CDR3 is TGCGCCAGCAGCTCCGGGACTAGCGGGAGGGCACCCTCTCTAACCTACGAGCAGTACTTC. It is translated as CASSSGTSGRAPSLTYEQYF.

This clone came up once. One junction end disagrees with the germline gene, perhaps due to a read error. This chain connects TRBV4-1 to TRBJ2-1; D is unresolved. The CDR3 has 14 residues. Germline values: CDR1 MGHRA, CDR2 YSYEKL. For the CDR3, the DNA is TGCGCCACCAGCCTTGACCCTTCAAGCGATGAGCAGTTCTTC. Its protein product is CATSLDPSSDEQFF.

The chain joins TRBV18 to TRBJ1-2; 10 bases fit TRBD1. Germline values: CDR1 KGHSH, CDR2 LQKENI. The V gene end was trimmed by 5 bases and the J gene end by 0 bases; junction bases not matched to a gene: 12. The CDR3 totals 18 residues. CDR3 bases: TGTGCCAGCTCAAAGACAGGGGGCGCGAGTTGGGCTAACTATGGCTACACCTTC. It specifies CASSKTGGASWANYGYTF.

The chain recombines TRBV25-1 with TRBJ2-7; TRBD2 might be the D (5 bases). The CDR3 runs to 11 residues. Germline-derived CDR1 and CDR2 are MGHDK and SYGVNS. Trimming left V 8 bases short and J 2 bases short, with 7 bases between. In nucleotides, the CDR3 is TGTGCCAGCGGCGGGCCCTACGAGCAGTACTTC. The encoded protein is CASGGPYEQYF.

The chain combines TRBV3-1 (or the pseudogene TRBV3-2) with TRBJ1-4; 7 bases are shared with TRBD1. Trimming cost V 4 bases and J 7 bases; bases outside gene matches: 12. CDR3 length equals 16 residues. The germline V gene encodes CDR1 LGHDT and CDR2 YNNKEL (reference sequence). The CDR3 sequence: CASSPRTGGISEKLFF. The CDR3 region has the DNA TGTGCCAGCAGCCCCCGGACAGGCGGGATAAGTGAAAAACTGTTTTTT.